A selection of T cell receptor beta chains follows, all from one sample in a study of T cell responses to AZD1222 COVID-19 vaccine. The table came from immunoSEQ multiplex PCR; TCRdb's copy has only in-frame clones and leaves some out. The sample has some 140,000 clones; 88% are singletons. Sequences were derived from peripheral blood, sampled on day 0 of AZD1222 vaccination. The receptors come from an adult in good health. The CDR3 runs from the conserved cysteine through the conserved F or W. The D gene is left open where the match is weak. The listing skips clone size in some rows; elsewhere it reads once, few, many or a size class.

J gene: TRBJ2-1; D gene: -; clone size: -; V gene: TRBV29-1; CDR3 protein: CSAMSGGGSYNEQFF; CDR3 DNA: TGCAGCGCCATGAGCGGAGGGGGAAGTTACAATGAGCAGTTCTTC
J gene: TRBJ1-2; D gene: -; clone size: few; V gene: TRBV5-1; CDR3 protein: CASSSHPGHFYGYTF; CDR3 DNA: TGCGCCAGCAGCTCCCACCCAGGACACTTCTATGGCTACACCTTC
J gene: TRBJ2-7; D gene: -; clone size: few; V gene: TRBV5-1; CDR3 protein: CASSLGQVTHEQYF; CDR3 DNA: TGCGCCAGCAGCTTGGGACAAGTAACCCACGAGCAGTACTTC
J gene: TRBJ1-1; D gene: TRBD1; clone size: -; V gene: TRBV7-9; CDR3 protein: CASSLAGQGYTEAFF; CDR3 DNA: TGTGCCAGCAGCTTAGCGGGACAGGGGTACACTGAAGCTTTCTTT
J gene: TRBJ1-3; D gene: TRBD1; clone size: -; V gene: TRBV28; CDR3 protein: CASSLRQGGGNTIYF; CDR3 DNA: TGTGCCAGCAGTTTGCGACAGGGTGGTGGAAACACCATATATTTT
J gene: TRBJ1-5; D gene: -; clone size: few; V gene: TRBV6-4; CDR3 protein: CASSPTDSPNQPQHF; CDR3 DNA: TGTGCCAGCAGCCCCACCGACAGTCCCAATCAGCCCCAGCATTTT
J gene: TRBJ1-1; D gene: TRBD1; clone size: -; V gene: TRBV6-1; CDR3 protein: CASSEVAGGYEAFF; CDR3 DNA: TGTGCCAGCAGTGAAGTGGCAGGGGGCTATGAAGCTTTCTTT
J gene: TRBJ1-3; D gene: -; clone size: -; V gene: TRBV4-2; CDR3 protein: CASSQDRTAFSGNTIYF; CDR3 DNA: TGTGCCAGCAGCCAAGATAGGACAGCTTTCTCTGGAAACACCATATATTTT
J gene: TRBJ1-5; D gene: TRBD1; clone size: -; V gene: TRBV5-8; CDR3 protein: CASSDGTGSRQPQHF; CDR3 DNA: TGTGCCAGCAGCGACGGGACAGGGAGCCGTCAGCCCCAGCATTTT
J gene: TRBJ2-1; D gene: TRBD2; clone size: -; V gene: TRBV7-9; CDR3 protein: CASTTSGGAPSSYNEQFF; CDR3 DNA: TGTGCCAGCACGACTAGCGGGGGGGCCCCTAGCTCCTACAATGAGCAGTTCTTC
J gene: TRBJ1-4; D gene: -; clone size: -; V gene: TRBV28; CDR3 protein: CATATGFREKLFF; CDR3 DNA: TGTGCCACTGCGACAGGCTTTAGAGAAAAACTGTTTTTT
J gene: TRBJ2-1; D gene: -; clone size: -; V gene: TRBV5-1; CDR3 protein: CASSLGLYNEQFF; CDR3 DNA: TGCGCCAGCAGCCTGGGACTTTACAATGAGCAGTTCTTC
J gene: TRBJ1-5; D gene: TRBD1; clone size: -; V gene: TRBV29-1; CDR3 protein: CSVKQGQGQPQHF; CDR3 DNA: TGCAGCGTCAAACAGGGACAGGGTCAGCCCCAGCATTTT
J gene: TRBJ2-3; D gene: -; clone size: -; V gene: TRBV7-8; CDR3 protein: CASYRPGLPTDTQYF; CDR3 DNA: TGTGCCAGTTATCGTCCGGGACTTCCCACAGATACGCAGTATTTT
J gene: TRBJ1-5; D gene: -; clone size: -; V gene: TRBV2; CDR3 protein: CASTDLRNQPQHF; CDR3 DNA: TGTGCCAGCACGGACCTAAGGAATCAGCCCCAGCATTTT
J gene: TRBJ1-1; D gene: TRBD1; clone size: -; V gene: TRBV3-1/TRBV3-2; CDR3 protein: CASSQGQGGTEAFF; CDR3 DNA: TGTGCCAGCAGCCAAGGTCAGGGGGGCACTGAAGCTTTCTTT
J gene: TRBJ2-7; D gene: -; clone size: -; V gene: TRBV2; CDR3 protein: CASNRQSYEQYF; CDR3 DNA: TGTGCCAGCAACCGACAGAGCTACGAGCAGTACTTC
J gene: TRBJ2-7; D gene: TRBD1; clone size: -; V gene: TRBV7-2; CDR3 protein: CASSLTGAGSYEQYF; CDR3 DNA: TGTGCCAGCAGTTTAACAGGGGCTGGATCCTACGAGCAGTACTTC
J gene: TRBJ1-1; D gene: -; clone size: -; V gene: TRBV11-2; CDR3 protein: CASSLDHSMNTEAFF; CDR3 DNA: TGTGCCAGCAGCTTAGATCACAGTATGAACACTGAAGCTTTCTTT
J gene: TRBJ1-1; D gene: -; clone size: -; V gene: TRBV6-5; CDR3 protein: CASRIHQGQAFF; CDR3 DNA: TGTGCCAGCAGAATTCACCAAGGGCAAGCTTTCTTT
J gene: TRBJ2-7; D gene: -; clone size: -; V gene: TRBV5-6; CDR3 protein: CASRWGAGEQYF; CDR3 DNA: TGTGCCAGCAGGTGGGGGGCGGGAGAGCAGTACTTC
J gene: TRBJ1-1; D gene: -; clone size: -; V gene: TRBV6-5; CDR3 protein: CAVVGPMNTEAFF; CDR3 DNA: TGTGCCGTGGTAGGCCCAATGAACACTGAAGCTTTCTTT
J gene: TRBJ2-1; D gene: -; clone size: -; V gene: TRBV15; CDR3 protein: CATSIRTGAGNEQFF; CDR3 DNA: TGTGCCACCAGCATAAGAACAGGGGCGGGAAATGAGCAGTTCTTC
J gene: TRBJ1-1; D gene: -; clone size: -; V gene: TRBV7-9; CDR3 protein: CASSPGGVREVKAFF; CDR3 DNA: TGTGCCAGCAGCCCCGGGGGGGTAAGGGAAGTGAAAGCTTTCTTT
J gene: TRBJ2-2; D gene: TRBD2; clone size: -; V gene: TRBV3-1/TRBV3-2; CDR3 protein: CASSPRGGPGELFF; CDR3 DNA: TGTGCCAGCAGCCCGCGGGGGGGCCCCGGGGAGCTGTTTTTT
J gene: TRBJ1-5; D gene: -; clone size: -; V gene: TRBV3-1/TRBV3-2; CDR3 protein: CASSRGGQGNQPQHF; CDR3 DNA: TGTGCCAGCAGCCGCGGGGGGCAGGGCAATCAGCCCCAGCATTTT
J gene: TRBJ2-7; D gene: -; clone size: -; V gene: TRBV6-1; CDR3 protein: CASRESRGGSFYEQYF; CDR3 DNA: TGTGCCAGCAGGGAATCTAGAGGGGGGTCTTTCTACGAGCAGTACTTC
J gene: TRBJ1-6; D gene: -; clone size: -; V gene: TRBV5-1; CDR3 protein: CASSLKPGPPGDSPLHF; CDR3 DNA: TGCGCCAGCAGCTTAAAACCGGGACCACCAGGCGATTCACCCCTCCACTTT
J gene: TRBJ1-2; D gene: -; clone size: -; V gene: TRBV4-1; CDR3 protein: CASSQAGTANYGYTF; CDR3 DNA: TGCGCCAGCAGCCAAGCCGGGACGGCTAACTATGGCTACACCTTC
J gene: TRBJ1-5; D gene: -; clone size: -; V gene: TRBV5-5; CDR3 protein: CASSLQDQPQHF; CDR3 DNA: TGTGCCAGCAGCTTACAGGATCAGCCCCAGCATTTT
J gene: TRBJ1-4; D gene: -; clone size: -; V gene: TRBV3-1/TRBV3-2; CDR3 protein: CASSQSQTTEKLFF; CDR3 DNA: TGTGCCAGCAGCCAGTCGCAGACGACTGAAAAACTGTTTTTT
J gene: TRBJ1-5; D gene: -; clone size: -; V gene: TRBV6-2/TRBV6-3; CDR3 protein: CASSVVRADQPQHF; CDR3 DNA: TGTGCCAGCAGTGTAGTCCGGGCTGATCAGCCCCAGCATTTT
J gene: TRBJ2-7; D gene: -; clone size: -; V gene: TRBV5-4; CDR3 protein: CASSYARAYEQYF; CDR3 DNA: TGTGCCAGCAGCTATGCCCGCGCCTACGAGCAGTACTTC
J gene: TRBJ1-3; D gene: -; clone size: -; V gene: TRBV5-1; CDR3 protein: CASSLIVSGQGNTIYF; CDR3 DNA: TGCGCCAGCAGCTTGATCGTCAGCGGCCAAGGAAACACCATATATTTT
J gene: TRBJ1-6; D gene: -; clone size: -; V gene: TRBV28; CDR3 protein: CASSLPTGRNSPLHF; CDR3 DNA: TGTGCCAGCAGTTTACCCACGGGGCGCAATTCACCCCTCCACTTT
J gene: TRBJ2-7; D gene: TRBD2; clone size: -; V gene: TRBV5-5; CDR3 protein: CASSPLRGTSSYEQYF; CDR3 DNA: TGTGCCAGCAGCCCGCTGCGGGGGACGAGCTCCTACGAGCAGTACTTC
J gene: TRBJ2-2; D gene: TRBD2; clone size: once; V gene: TRBV4-1; CDR3 protein: CASSQGAGAVYGELFF; CDR3 DNA: TGCGCCAGCAGCCAAGGAGCGGGGGCGGTTTACGGGGAGCTGTTTTTT
J gene: TRBJ1-1; D gene: -; clone size: -; V gene: TRBV4-3; CDR3 protein: CASSQDRVSRNTEAFF; CDR3 DNA: TGCGCCAGCAGCCAAGATCGAGTCAGCCGGAACACTGAAGCTTTCTTT
J gene: TRBJ1-6; D gene: -; clone size: -; V gene: TRBV4-3; CDR3 protein: CASSQEGFSPLHF; CDR3 DNA: TGCGCCAGCAGCCAAGAAGGGTTTTCACCCCTCCACTTT
J gene: TRBJ2-2; D gene: -; clone size: -; V gene: TRBV12-3/TRBV12-4; CDR3 protein: CASNRLSSGELFF; CDR3 DNA: TGTGCCAGCAACAGACTGAGCTCCGGGGAGCTGTTTTTT
J gene: TRBJ1-2; D gene: -; clone size: -; V gene: TRBV9; CDR3 protein: CASSAAAPGDYGYTF; CDR3 DNA: TGTGCCAGCAGCGCCGCCGCCCCGGGGGACTATGGCTACACCTTC
J gene: TRBJ2-7; D gene: -; clone size: -; V gene: TRBV12-2; CDR3 protein: CASRLADYEQYF; CDR3 DNA: TGTGCAAGTCGCTTAGCGGACTACGAGCAGTACTTC
J gene: TRBJ2-7; D gene: -; clone size: -; V gene: TRBV7-2; CDR3 protein: CASSLAVVAGSYEQYF; CDR3 DNA: TGTGCCAGCAGCTTAGCTGTAGTGGCAGGGTCCTACGAGCAGTACTTC
J gene: TRBJ1-1; D gene: -; clone size: -; V gene: TRBV15; CDR3 protein: CATSRDANRGGSEAFF; CDR3 DNA: TGTGCCACCAGCAGAGATGCGAACCGGGGAGGATCTGAAGCTTTCTTT
J gene: TRBJ2-1; D gene: TRBD1; clone size: once; V gene: TRBV7-9; CDR3 protein: CASSFLQGNEQFF; CDR3 DNA: TGTGCCAGCAGCTTCTTACAGGGGAATGAGCAGTTCTTC
J gene: TRBJ2-1; D gene: -; clone size: -; V gene: TRBV6-5; CDR3 protein: CASSSGQLNNEQFF; CDR3 DNA: TGTGCCAGCAGCTCTGGACAGCTTAACAATGAGCAGTTCTTC
J gene: TRBJ2-5; D gene: -; clone size: once; V gene: TRBV12-3/TRBV12-4; CDR3 protein: CASSFLETQYF; CDR3 DNA: TGTGCCAGCAGTTTCTTAGAGACCCAGTACTTC
J gene: TRBJ2-5; D gene: -; clone size: -; V gene: TRBV15; CDR3 protein: CATSRDRASAQYF; CDR3 DNA: TGTGCCACCAGCAGAGATAGGGCAAGTGCCCAGTACTTC
J gene: TRBJ1-1; D gene: TRBD1; clone size: -; V gene: TRBV5-1; CDR3 protein: CASSSRQGGNTEAFF; CDR3 DNA: TGCGCCAGCAGCTCTCGACAGGGAGGGAACACTGAAGCTTTCTTT
J gene: TRBJ1-3; D gene: TRBD1; clone size: -; V gene: TRBV6-6; CDR3 protein: CATATGGSGNTIYF; CDR3 DNA: TGTGCCACTGCGACAGGGGGATCTGGAAACACCATATATTTT
J gene: TRBJ1-6; D gene: TRBD1; clone size: -; V gene: TRBV9; CDR3 protein: CASSVGTGNSPLHF; CDR3 DNA: TGTGCCAGCAGCGTAGGGACAGGTAATTCACCCCTCCACTTT
J gene: TRBJ1-6; D gene: -; clone size: once; V gene: TRBV4-3; CDR3 protein: CASSQDWGGSPLHF; CDR3 DNA: TGCGCCAGCAGCCAAGATTGGGGGGGTTCACCCCTCCACTTT
J gene: TRBJ1-1; D gene: -; clone size: -; V gene: TRBV5-1; CDR3 protein: CASSPGHLNTEAFF; CDR3 DNA: TGCGCCAGCAGCCCGGGACATTTGAACACTGAAGCTTTCTTT
J gene: TRBJ1-1; D gene: -; clone size: -; V gene: TRBV12-3/TRBV12-4; CDR3 protein: CASSSVGTEAFF; CDR3 DNA: TGTGCCAGCAGTTCAGTGGGCACTGAAGCTTTCTTT
J gene: TRBJ2-3; D gene: TRBD2; clone size: -; V gene: TRBV5-1; CDR3 protein: CASRRAGGADTQYF; CDR3 DNA: TGCGCCAGCAGACGAGCGGGGGGCGCAGATACGCAGTATTTT
J gene: TRBJ1-2; D gene: -; clone size: -; V gene: TRBV27; CDR3 protein: CASSPRQTGGYTF; CDR3 DNA: TGTGCCAGCAGTCCACGACAAACTGGGGGCTACACCTTC
J gene: TRBJ2-6; D gene: -; clone size: -; V gene: TRBV28; CDR3 protein: CASSLEGSGANVLTF; CDR3 DNA: TGTGCCAGCAGTTTAGAAGGGTCTGGGGCCAACGTCCTGACTTTC
J gene: TRBJ2-7; D gene: -; clone size: -; V gene: TRBV7-2; CDR3 protein: CASSLSGTSSSYEQYF; CDR3 DNA: TGTGCCAGCAGCTTATCCGGTACTAGCTCATCGTACGAGCAGTACTTC